This T cell receptor (beta chain) was sequenced in a study of blood T cells in healthy people across ages. Remarks on this clonotype: The target antigen is unknown.

A second PCR of roughly 7 to 11 cycles used a sample-barcoded 5' primer and a J-beta primer mix. One entry per CDR3 protein results from TCRdb running MiXCR on the 5' RACE reads. Of around 750,000 distinct CDR3 sequences in the sample, roughly 50% were seen once. Overall study findings and caveats: It was the long-lived donors that had more naive CD4+ cells and higher diversity than aged donors.

V was cut by 0 bases and J by 8 bases, with 8 bases left in between. Germline CDR1 reads GTSNPN; CDR2 reads SVGIG (reference sequence). The CDR3 is 12 amino acids. This receptor was identified in a man older than 75 in good health. Sequencing used blood. The V gene is TRBV30, the J gene TRBJ2-4; tentatively, D is TRBD1 (5 bases). The chain's CDR3 is CAWSVQGDIQYF. CDR3 sequence (DNA): TGTGCCTGGAGTGTGCAAGGGGACATTCAGTACTTC.